This paragraph covers one T cell receptor beta chain sequence. The source of the sample is a study of blood T cell repertoires in COVID-19. About the study: The United States, Italy and Spain supplied acute and convalescent COVID-19 samples. T cells, B-cell-depleted T cells, or PBMCs provided the cDNA or gDNA that served as material.

Original handling: By means of reference gene primer amplification, nucleated cell counts were estimated. Repertoires were generated with immunoSEQ multiplex PCR, while TCRdb's copy carries only in-frame clones and drops some. From that table come the V and J calls and clone size; the DNA was used to work out D and trimming. Among 45,000 to 70,000 clones listed, 70% to 90% were seen once. CDR3 size: 15 residues. Trimming cost V 6 bases and J 5 bases, with 16 bases left between them. Germline loops: CDR1 MNHEY, CDR2 SVGAGI. The TCR comes from a man in his sixties with acute or convalescent COVID-19. Sample: peripheral blood. The rearrangement joins TRBV6-5 to TRBJ2-2, with D possibly matching TRBD2 (5 bases). CDR3 nucleotide sequence: TGTGCCAGCAGGATAGGACCCGAGGGTACCGGGGAGCTGTTTTTT. Amino acid sequence: CASRIGPEGTGELFF.